Listed below are T cell receptor beta chains from one sample, sequenced in a study of T cell repertoires in cytomegalovirus infection. MiXCR, run by TCRdb on the reads, gives a single entry per CDR3 protein. The sample lists hundreds of thousands of distinct CDR3 sequences; around a sixth were seen once. The sequencing sample was made of PBMCs. These TCRs come from a human donor in good health (CMV status not recorded). Some clones in this sample may be carry-over from other donors' samples. Both conserved end residues are part of each CDR3. The order of the fields is CDR3 protein, CDR3 DNA, clone size, V gene, D gene, J gene. D genes are given only for firm matches. The size entry is marked missing in some rows and otherwise reads once, few, many or a size class.

CDR3 protein: CASSEAGRGIPLHF
CDR3 DNA: TGTGCCAGCAGTGAAGCGGGGAGGGGGATACCCCTCCACTTT
clone size: many
V gene: TRBV6-1
D gene: -
J gene: TRBJ1-6

CDR3 protein: CASSQDYGASSYEQYF
CDR3 DNA: TGCGCCAGCAGCCAAGATTACGGGGCGAGCTCCTACGAGCAGTACTTC
clone size: once
V gene: TRBV4-3
D gene: -
J gene: TRBJ2-7

CDR3 protein: CASSSRAATNEKLFF
CDR3 DNA: TGTGCCAGCAGCTCCCGGGCCGCAACTAATGAAAAACTGTTTTTT
clone size: many
V gene: TRBV7-8
D gene: -
J gene: TRBJ1-4

CDR3 protein: CASSPQSVDEKLFF
CDR3 DNA: TGTGCCAGCAGTCCACAGAGCGTCGACGAAAAACTGTTTTTT
clone size: few
V gene: TRBV5-6
D gene: -
J gene: TRBJ1-4

CDR3 protein: CASSPIQEGTEAFF
CDR3 DNA: TGTGCCAGCAGCCCGATCCAGGAGGGCACTGAAGCTTTCTTT
clone size: -
V gene: TRBV3-1
D gene: -
J gene: TRBJ1-1

CDR3 protein: CASSEGRTGRYGYTF
CDR3 DNA: TGTGCCAGCAGTGAAGGCAGGACTGGTAGATATGGCTACACCTTC
clone size: -
V gene: TRBV6-1
D gene: -
J gene: TRBJ1-2

CDR3 protein: CATSRDLNTEAFF
CDR3 DNA: TGTGCCACCAGCAGAGATCTGAACACTGAAGCTTTCTTT
clone size: few
V gene: TRBV15
D gene: -
J gene: TRBJ1-1

CDR3 protein: CASSDLLSLNQPQHF
CDR3 DNA: TGTGCCAGCAGTGATCTCTTGAGCCTCAATCAGCCCCAGCATTTT
clone size: few
V gene: TRBV6-1
D gene: -
J gene: TRBJ1-5

CDR3 protein: CASSTKPIAGGSYNEQCF
CDR3 DNA: TGTGCCAGCAGCACAAAACCAATAGCGGGGGGATCCTACAATGAGCAGTGCTTC
clone size: -
V gene: TRBV4-2
D gene: TRBD2
J gene: TRBJ2-1

CDR3 protein: CSAMWGAGGYTF
CDR3 DNA: TGCAGTGCTATGTGGGGGGCAGGCGGCTACACCTTC
clone size: -
V gene: TRBV20-1
D gene: -
J gene: TRBJ1-2

CDR3 protein: CASSLVWSWGPQFNEQFF
CDR3 DNA: TGTGCCAGCAGCTTAGTGTGGAGTTGGGGGCCCCAATTCAATGAGCAGTTCTTC
clone size: many
V gene: TRBV7-2
D gene: -
J gene: TRBJ2-1

CDR3 protein: CSARDETGSTEAFF
CDR3 DNA: TGCAGTGCTAGAGATGAGACAGGGAGCACTGAAGCTTTCTTT
clone size: many
V gene: TRBV20-1
D gene: TRBD1
J gene: TRBJ1-1

CDR3 protein: CASSEQPQRYGYTF
CDR3 DNA: TGTGCCAGCAGTGAGCAGCCTCAACGCTATGGCTACACCTTC
clone size: many
V gene: TRBV2
D gene: -
J gene: TRBJ1-2

CDR3 protein: CASSPGWERVFYGYTF
CDR3 DNA: TGTGCCAGCAGCCCCGGATGGGAGAGGGTGTTCTATGGCTACACCTTC
clone size: few
V gene: TRBV5-6
D gene: -
J gene: TRBJ1-2

CDR3 protein: CSAEVSGGPNNEQFF
CDR3 DNA: TGCAGTGCTGAGGTTAGCGGGGGGCCTAACAATGAGCAGTTCTTC
clone size: -
V gene: TRBV20-1
D gene: TRBD2
J gene: TRBJ2-1

CDR3 protein: CASSLGDRRTYEQYF
CDR3 DNA: TGTGCCAGCAGTTTAGGGGACAGGCGAACCTACGAGCAGTACTTC
clone size: many
V gene: TRBV28
D gene: TRBD1
J gene: TRBJ2-7

CDR3 protein: CASRGWDRGSGANVLTF
CDR3 DNA: TGTGCCAGCAGGGGATGGGACAGGGGAAGTGGGGCCAACGTCCTGACTTTC
clone size: -
V gene: TRBV6-5
D gene: TRBD1
J gene: TRBJ2-6

CDR3 protein: CASSRTGPPWGYTF
CDR3 DNA: TGTGCCAGCAGTCGGACAGGCCCCCCGTGGGGCTACACCTTC
clone size: -
V gene: TRBV6-1
D gene: TRBD1
J gene: TRBJ1-2

CDR3 protein: CASRTAGTGGDTQYF
CDR3 DNA: TGTGCCAGCAGAACCGCCGGGACAGGAGGAGATACGCAGTATTTT
clone size: -
V gene: TRBV12-3/TRBV12-4
D gene: TRBD1
J gene: TRBJ2-3

CDR3 protein: CASSQTRTEKLFF
CDR3 DNA: TGCGCCAGCAGCCAAACCCGGACCGAAAAACTGTTTTTT
clone size: many
V gene: TRBV4-3
D gene: -
J gene: TRBJ1-4

CDR3 protein: CASSTGTPNEKLFF
CDR3 DNA: TGTGCCAGCAGCACCGGGACACCTAATGAAAAACTGTTTTTT
clone size: many
V gene: TRBV12-3/TRBV12-4
D gene: -
J gene: TRBJ1-4

CDR3 protein: CASSLQGLVGETQYF
CDR3 DNA: TGTGCTAGCAGCTTACAAGGGCTAGTAGGAGAGACCCAGTACTTC
clone size: many
V gene: TRBV7-7
D gene: -
J gene: TRBJ2-5